This T cell receptor (beta chain) is drawn from a study of cytotoxic CD8 clonotypes in ibrutinib-treated CLL. This CDR3 is built from 13 residues. The V gene end was trimmed by 6 bases and the J gene end by 3 bases; junction bases not matched to a gene: 7. Germline CDR1 SQVTM, CDR2 ANQGSEA. Data came from immunoSEQ multiplex PCR; TCRdb stores just in-frame clones and leaves some out. The sample lists tens of thousands of clones, 56% occurring once. Sample: PBMCs, taken after 24 months of ibrutinib treatment. The V and J genes are TRBV29-1 and TRBJ1-1; 7 bases match TRBD1. The sequence derives from a human donor with chronic lymphocytic leukemia. The DNA for the CDR3 is TGCAGCGTCGATGGACAGGCCCACACTGAAGCTTTCTTT. Its translation is CSVDGQAHTEAFF.